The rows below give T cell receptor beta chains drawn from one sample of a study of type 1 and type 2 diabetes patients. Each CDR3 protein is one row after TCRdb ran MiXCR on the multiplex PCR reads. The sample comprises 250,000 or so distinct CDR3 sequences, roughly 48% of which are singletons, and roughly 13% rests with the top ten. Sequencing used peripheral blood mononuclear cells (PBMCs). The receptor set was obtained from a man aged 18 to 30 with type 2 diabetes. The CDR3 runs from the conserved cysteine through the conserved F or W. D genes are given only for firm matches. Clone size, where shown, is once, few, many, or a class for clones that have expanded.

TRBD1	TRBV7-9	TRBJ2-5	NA	CASSQRGAGPGQGIILIGEQYF	TGTGCCAGCAGCCAACGCGGAGCTGGACCGGGACAGGGAATTATTCTTATTGGGGAGCAGTACTTC
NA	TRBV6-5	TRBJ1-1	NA	CATSDRDREAFF	TGTGCCACCAGTGACCGTGACAGGGAAGCTTTCTTT
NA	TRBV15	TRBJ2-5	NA	CATSRDLRGGWEAQYF	TGTGCCACCAGCAGAGATCTGAGGGGAGGTTGGGAGGCCCAGTACTTC
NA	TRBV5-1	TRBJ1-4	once	CASSSTVSANEKLFF	TGCGCCAGCAGCTCGACAGTTTCGGCTAATGAAAAACTGTTTTTT
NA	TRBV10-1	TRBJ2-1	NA	CASSESGKPSYNEQFF	TGCGCCAGCAGTGAGTCCGGGAAACCTTCCTACAATGAGCAGTTCTTC
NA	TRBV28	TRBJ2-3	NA	CASRDGGYTDTQYF	TGTGCCAGCCGCGACGGTGGATACACAGATACGCAGTATTTT
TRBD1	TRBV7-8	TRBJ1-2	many	CASSLNPRQGGHYGYTF	TGTGCCAGCAGCCTAAACCCACGACAGGGTGGGCACTATGGCTACACCTTC
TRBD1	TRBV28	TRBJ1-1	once	CASTVPQGAVANTEAFF	TGTGCCAGCACCGTTCCACAGGGGGCGGTTGCGAACACTGAAGCTTTCTTT
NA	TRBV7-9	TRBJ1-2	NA	CASSLGGGDYGYTF	TGTGCCAGCAGCTTAGGCGGGGGCGACTATGGCTACACCTTC
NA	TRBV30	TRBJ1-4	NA	CAWTPGGFDEKLFF	TGTGCCTGGACGCCCGGGGGATTCGATGAAAAACTGTTTTTT
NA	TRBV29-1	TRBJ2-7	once	CSVEARTEPYEQYF	TGCAGCGTCGAGGCCCGGACAGAGCCCTACGAGCAGTACTTC
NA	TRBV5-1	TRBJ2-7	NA	CASSLAITPYEQYF	TGCGCCAGCAGCTTGGCAATCACCCCCTACGAGCAGTACTTC
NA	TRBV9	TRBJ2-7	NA	CASSKQGGTSPEYF	TGTGCCAGCAGCAAACAGGGGGGGACTAGTCCTGAGTACTTC
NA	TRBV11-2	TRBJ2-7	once	CASSLDRGNHEQYF	TGCGCCAGCAGCCTCGACCGGGGGAATCACGAGCAGTACTTC
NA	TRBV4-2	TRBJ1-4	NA	CASSQDNPTNEKLFF	TGTGCCAGCAGCCAGGACAATCCAACTAATGAAAAACTGTTTTTT
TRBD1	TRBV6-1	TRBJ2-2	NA	CASSEVVRGTGELFF	TGTGCCAGCAGTGAAGTAGTCAGGGGGACCGGGGAGCTGTTTTTT
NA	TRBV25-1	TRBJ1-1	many	CASSGLLQENTEAFF	TGTGCCAGCAGTGGTCTACTCCAAGAGAACACTGAAGCTTTCTTT
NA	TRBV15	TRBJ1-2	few	CATSRGPGDYGYTF	TGTGCCACCAGCAGAGGCCCGGGGGACTATGGCTACACCTTC
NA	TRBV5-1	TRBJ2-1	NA	CASRTRVDSYNEQFF	TGCGCCAGCAGGACGAGGGTTGACTCCTACAATGAGCAGTTCTTC
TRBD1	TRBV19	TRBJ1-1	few	CASSSSGTGVTEAFF	TGTGCCAGTAGTTCATCCGGGACAGGGGTGACTGAAGCTTTCTTT
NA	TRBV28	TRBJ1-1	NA	CASSMTVGEAFF	TGTGCCAGCAGCATGACGGTGGGTGAAGCTTTCTTT
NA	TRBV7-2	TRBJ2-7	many	CASSGSPSGADEQYF	TGTGCCAGCAGCGGGTCACCAAGTGGGGCGGACGAGCAGTACTTC
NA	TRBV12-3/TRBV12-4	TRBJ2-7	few	CASSLATGSEQYF	TGTGCCAGCAGTTTAGCGACAGGTTCCGAGCAGTACTTC
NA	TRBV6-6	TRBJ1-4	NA	CASSRGVGSEKLFF	TGTGCCAGCAGCCGGGGGGTGGGGAGCGAAAAACTGTTTTTT
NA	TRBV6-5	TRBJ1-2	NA	CASSTDGFVLTDFYGYTF	TGTGCCAGCAGCACTGATGGCTTCGTTTTGACGGACTTCTATGGCTACACCTTC
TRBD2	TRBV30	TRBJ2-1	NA	CAFTPGLAGGRQFF	TGTGCCTTTACTCCGGGACTAGCGGGGGGCAGGCAGTTCTTC
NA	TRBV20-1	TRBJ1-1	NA	CSARDRGLGTEAFF	TGCAGTGCTAGAGATCGGGGGTTGGGAACTGAAGCTTTCTTT
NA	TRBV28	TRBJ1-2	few	CASSSTPAIGYTF	TGTGCCAGCAGCTCCACCCCGGCTATAGGCTACACCTTC
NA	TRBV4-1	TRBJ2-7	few	CASSQDFRGWGEQYF	TGCGCCAGCAGCCAAGATTTTAGGGGGTGGGGCGAGCAGTACTTC
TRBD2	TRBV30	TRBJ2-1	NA	CAWSVGSLGLVGVEQFF	TGTGCCTGGAGTGTAGGTTCTTTGGGACTAGTAGGGGTTGAGCAGTTCTTC
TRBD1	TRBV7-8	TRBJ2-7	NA	CASSLDRGRNEQYF	TGTGCCAGCAGCCTGGACAGGGGTAGGAACGAGCAGTACTTC
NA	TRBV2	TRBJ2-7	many	CASSVPPYEQYF	TGTGCCAGTAGCGTGCCTCCCTACGAGCAGTACTTC
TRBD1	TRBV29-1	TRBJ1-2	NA	CSVPPGRGQLSRSGYTF	TGCAGCGTCCCCCCTGGTCGGGGACAGTTGTCCCGGTCTGGCTACACCTTC